This TCR beta chain was retrieved from a study of control samples from healthy donors and cancer patients. Assay used: immunoSEQ multiplex PCR; TCRdb lists only in-frame clones, some missing. The data contain about 150,000 clones, about 94% of them singletons. The TCR comes from a man aged 50-59 years in good health. Sequenced material: blood.

The CDR3 spells CAISTKDTEAFF. In DNA, the CDR3 is TGTGCCATCAGTACGAAGGACACTGAAGCTTTCTTT. The chain has TRBV10-3 and TRBJ1-1; D uncertain. The CDR3 has 12 residues. CDR1 is ENHRY, CDR2 SYGVKD, per germline. Trimming took off 5 bases at V and 3 bases at J, with 7 bases between the two ends.